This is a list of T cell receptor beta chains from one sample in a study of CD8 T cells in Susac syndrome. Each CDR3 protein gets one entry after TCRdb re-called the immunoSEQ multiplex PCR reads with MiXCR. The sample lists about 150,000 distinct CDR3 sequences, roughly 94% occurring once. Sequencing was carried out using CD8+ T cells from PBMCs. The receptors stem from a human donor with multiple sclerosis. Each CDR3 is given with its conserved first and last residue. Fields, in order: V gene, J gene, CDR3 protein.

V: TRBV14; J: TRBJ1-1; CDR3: CASSQGQGFTEAFF
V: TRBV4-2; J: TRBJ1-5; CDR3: CASSQGGGTRNQPQHF
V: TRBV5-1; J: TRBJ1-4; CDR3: CASGTGDENEKLFF
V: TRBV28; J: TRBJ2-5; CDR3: CASSFRGRQETQYF
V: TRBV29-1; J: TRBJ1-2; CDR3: CSAPTGGGYGYTF
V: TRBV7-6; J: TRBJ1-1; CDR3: CASSGSLGNTEAFF
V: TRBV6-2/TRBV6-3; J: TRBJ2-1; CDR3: CASRFDPFEQFF
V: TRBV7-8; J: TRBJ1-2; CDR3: CASSTSDPYGYTF
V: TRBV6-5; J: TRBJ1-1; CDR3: CASSYAGTGGNTEAFF
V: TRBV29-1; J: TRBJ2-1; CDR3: CSVEDPRGGSYNEQFF
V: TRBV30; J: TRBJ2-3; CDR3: CAWSSERGRFRDTQYF
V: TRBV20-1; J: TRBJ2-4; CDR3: CSALPGPEAFLAKNIQYF
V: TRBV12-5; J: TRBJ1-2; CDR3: CASGLDRVDGYTF
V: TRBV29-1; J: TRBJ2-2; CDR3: CSAGQGANTGELFF
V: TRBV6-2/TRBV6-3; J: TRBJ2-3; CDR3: CASSYGGATDTQYF